Detailed here is one T cell receptor beta chain. The sample is drawn from a study of molecular identifiers for immune sequencing clone quantification. TCRdb redid the calling of the PCR reads with MiXCR, one entry per CDR3 protein. The repertoire holds about 300,000 distinct CDR3 sequences, with 20% to 25% as singletons. There are 15 residues in the CDR3. V was shortened by 5 bases and J by 6 bases, with 16 bases between the two germline ends. The germline gives CDR1 MDHEN, CDR2 SYDVKM. Sequencing was performed on naive CD8+ T cells from blood, with Jurkat cell RNA spiked in. Subset in this sample: FACS-sorted CD8+CD4-CCR7+CD45RA+ naive T cells. The J gene is TRBJ1-4, the V gene TRBV28; D not certain. The clonotype originates from a human donor in good health. Some libraries in this study had Jurkat cell RNA spiked in. Written as DNA, the CDR3 is TGTGCCAGCAGTCCGGGCGCGGGGTCAGATGAAAAACTGTTTTTT. It encodes CASSPGAGSDEKLFF.